This TCR beta chain appears in the sequencing data of a study of control samples from healthy donors and cancer patients. Method: immunoSEQ multiplex PCR; TCRdb's copy keeps in-frame clones and lacks some. The sample holds about 190,000 clones; over 80% are singletons and the top ten take 1.5% to 2%. CDR1 and CDR2 (germline): MNHEY, SMNVEV (reference sequence). V lost 6 bases and J 9 bases, leaving 21 bases between the germline ends. CDR3 length: 15 amino acids. This rearrangement joins TRBV27 to TRBJ2-1, with a weak D call TRBD1 (8 bases). Sequenced: blood. The TCR originated in a man younger than 40 in good health. The CDR3 sequence: CASSPDRGGVFEQFF. In DNA form, the CDR3 reads TGTGCCAGCAGCCCAGACAGGGGAGGGGTGTTTGAGCAGTTCTTC.